The 4 T cell receptor beta chains listed next were all sequenced from one sample in a study of T cell repertoires in cytomegalovirus infection (dated by TCRdb to 2018 to 2020). The sample's treatment or condition label, decoded: in vitro stimulation with specific CMV peptide epitopes to enrich CMV-specific T cells. No antigen has been identified for these receptors. The sequencer listed for this sample is Illumina HiSeq 1500. TCRdb reprocessing: public reads trimmed at Q25 with fastp, clones called with MiXCR, in-frame beta chains kept. Under each unique CDR3 protein, matching rows form one entry showing the most common genes and DNA. In all, the sample holds about 890,000 distinct CDR3 sequences, and approximately 32% of those were seen once. Together, the top ten hold around an eighth of the sample. The starting material was cultured CD8+ T cells from PBMCs, obtained from culture after CMV antigen stimulation. The source is a human donor in good health (CMV status not recorded). Some clones in this sample may be carry-over from other donors' samples.

The chain joins TRBV10-2 to TRBJ1-6; TRBD1 agrees at 7 bases. CDR3 length: 15 residues. After removal of 4 bases from V and 10 bases from J, the junction contained 10 bases not matched to a gene. The germline V gene has CDR1 WSHSY and CDR2 SAAADI. The CDR3 region has the DNA TGCGCCAGCAGTGTACGCGACAGGGTGGTGTCACCCCTCCACTTT. This encodes CASSVRDRVVSPLHF.

This clonotype was seen more than once but under ten times. The chain's CDR3 is CARHCVSNQPQHF. The CDR3 nucleotides are TGTGCCAGACACTGTGTTAGCAATCAGCCCCAGCATTTT. This sequence joins TRBV24-1 and TRBJ1-5; D is unclear. CDR3 size: 13 residues. Trimming left V 11 bases short and J 0 bases short, with 10 bases between. Germline V gene sequence: CDR1 KGHDR, CDR2 SFDVKD.

This clonotype has more than one count but fewer than ten. This rearrangement joins TRBV7-6 to TRBJ2-7, with D tentatively TRBD1 or TRBD2 (6 bases each). The V end was cut by 0 bases, the J end by 6 bases, with 12 bases between. The CDR3 runs to 14 residues. Germline CDR1 is SGHVS and CDR2 is FNYEAQ. Written as DNA, the CDR3 is TGTGCCAGCAGCTTAGCGTGGACGGGGGCCGAGCAGTACTTC. Residues: CASSLAWTGAEQYF.

This clonotype was seen a few times. The chain carries TRBV15 and TRBJ1-1; D call uncertain. From germline, CDR1 is LNHNV and CDR2 YYDKDF (reference sequence). The CDR3 is 13 residues long. The V end lost 0 bases, the J end lost 4 bases, and 6 bases lay between the germline ends. The CDR3 protein is CATSRDRGTEAFF. CDR3 DNA: TGTGCCACCAGCAGAGATCGGGGCACTGAAGCTTTCTTT. The whole variable domain, filled in from reference TRBV15 and TRBJ1-1, reads DAMVIQNPRYQVTQFGKPVTLSCSQTLNHNVMYWYQQKSSQAPKLLFHYYDKDFNNEADTPDNFQSRRPNTSFCFLDIRSPGLGDTAMYLCATSRDRGTEAFFGQGTRLTVV.